The next 8 T cell receptor beta chains were all read from a single sample in a study of blood T cell repertoires in COVID-19. Profiling relied on immunoSEQ multiplex PCR, and the TCRdb table lists in-frame clones only, not all of them. The sample shows some 170,000 clones, roughly four fifths of them seen only once. The sequenced sample consisted of peripheral blood. Source of these receptors: a man in his sixties with active or convalescent COVID-19.

V and J are TRBV18 and TRBJ1-1, with 7 bases lining up with TRBD1. CDR3 length: 17 amino acids. J was trimmed by 1 base and V by 0 bases; bases with no gene match: 8. CDR1 KGHSH and CDR2 LQKENI come from the germline V gene. As DNA, the CDR3 is TGTGCCAGCTCACCACCGAAGGGGGCTCCCGGGAACACTGAAGCTTTCTTT. This translates into CASSPPKGAPGNTEAFF.

The V call is TRBV5-1, the J call TRBJ1-4; 9 bases are a match to TRBD1. Looked up from germline, CDR1 is SGHRS and CDR2 is YFSETQ. Trimming cost V 0 bases and J 5 bases; bases outside gene matches: 5. The length of the CDR3 is 16 residues. The CDR3 nucleotides read TGCGCCAGCAGCTTGGCTATCGGACAGGGGAATGAAAAACTGTTTTTT. Residues: CASSLAIGQGNEKLFF.

This clone was observed a handful of times. V gene TRBV10-1 combines with J gene TRBJ2-3; possible D gene TRBD2, 6 bases. CDR3 length: 14 residues. The germline V gene has CDR1 WNHNN and CDR2 SYGVQD (reference sequence). With 7 bases removed from V and 6 bases from J, the gap between germline ends came to 17 bases. The CDR3 DNA is TGCGCCAGCACCCCGCAGACTAGTAGTGATACGCAGTATTTT. Translating it yields CASTPQTSSDTQYF.

The chain employs TRBV20-1 and TRBJ2-1, with a weak D call TRBD2 (5 bases). Trimming cost V 5 bases and J 6 bases, with 8 bases left between them. The CDR3 has 11 residues. From germline, CDR1 is DFQATT and CDR2 SNEGSKA (reference sequence). CDR3 amino acids: CSASLANEQFF. CDR3 sequence (DNA): TGCAGTGCTTCCCTAGCCAATGAGCAGTTCTTC.

This clone was seen just once. The rearrangement uses TRBV6-5 and TRBJ2-3, with D unresolved. CDR1 is MNHEY, CDR2 SVGAGI, per germline. With 4 bases removed from V and 1 base from J, the gap between germline ends came to 12 bases. The CDR3 spans 15 residues. The CDR3 region has the DNA TGTGCCAGCAGTTCCCTTCCTCGCGGCACAGATACGCAGTATTTT. This sequence encodes CASSSLPRGTDTQYF.

CDR3: CASSFSVLDGYTF. The DNA of the CDR3 is TGTGCCAGCAGCTTTTCGGTCCTGGATGGCTACACCTTC. V gene TRBV5-6 combines with J gene TRBJ1-2, with D uncertain. This CDR3 comprises 13 residues. V dropped 2 bases and J dropped 6 bases, with 11 bases sitting between them. Germline values: CDR1 SGHDT, CDR2 YYEEEE.

The chain has TRBV21-1 and TRBJ2-6; TRBD2, the D gene given by the table, was not confirmed from the DNA. TRBV21-1 is noted as a pseudogene. The CDR3 is 18 amino acids. CDR3 in DNA: TGTGCCAGCAGCAAAAACGGGGGACCCGCGTCTGGGGCCAACGTCCTGACTTTC. Its translation: CASSKNGGPASGANVLTF.

The J gene is TRBJ2-1, the V gene TRBV5-8; 8 positions agree with TRBD2. Germline values: CDR1 SGHTS, CDR2 YDEGEE. V dropped 5 bases and J dropped 7; count of bases not matched to a gene: 8. There are 14 residues in the CDR3. The CDR3 loop reads CASRLRGGMNEQFF. CDR3 nucleotides: TGTGCCAGCAGGCTTCGGGGGGGCATGAATGAGCAGTTCTTC.